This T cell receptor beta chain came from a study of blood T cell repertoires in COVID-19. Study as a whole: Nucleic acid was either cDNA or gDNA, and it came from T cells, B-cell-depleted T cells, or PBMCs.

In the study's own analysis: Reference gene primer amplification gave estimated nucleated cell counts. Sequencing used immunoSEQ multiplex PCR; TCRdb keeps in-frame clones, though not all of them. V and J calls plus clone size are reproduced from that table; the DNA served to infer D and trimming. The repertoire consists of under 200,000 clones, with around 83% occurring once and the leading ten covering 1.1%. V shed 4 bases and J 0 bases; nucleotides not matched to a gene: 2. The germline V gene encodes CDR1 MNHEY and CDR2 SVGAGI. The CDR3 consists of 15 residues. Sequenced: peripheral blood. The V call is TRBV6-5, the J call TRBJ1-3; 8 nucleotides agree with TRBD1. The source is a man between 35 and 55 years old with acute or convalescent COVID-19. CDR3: CASSSTGGSGNTIYF. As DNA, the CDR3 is TGTGCCAGCAGTTCAACAGGGGGCTCTGGAAACACCATATATTTT.